These T cell receptor beta chains were read from a single sample in a study of blood T cell repertoires in COVID-19. Profiled with immunoSEQ multiplex PCR; TCRdb holds only in-frame clones, not every one. The sample shows some 88,000 clones, 85% to 90% of them seen only once. Specimen: peripheral blood. All receptors derive from a woman in her 70s with acute or convalescent COVID-19. Each CDR3 is given with its conserved first and last residue. Fields, in order: J gene, clone size, V gene, D gene, CDR3 DNA, CDR3 protein. D genes are given only for firm matches. Only some rows state a clone size, as once, few, many or a class for expanded clones.

TRBJ1-6 | once | TRBV7-2 | . | TGTGCCAGCGGGACAAGGTCCTCGCGGGATAATTCACCCCTCCACTTT | CASGTRSSRDNSPLHF
TRBJ1-2 | . | TRBV6-5 | TRBD1 | TGTGCCAGCAGTTACGCCGGACAGGGACCTAACTATGGCTACACCTTC | CASSYAGQGPNYGYTF
TRBJ2-3 | . | TRBV19 | . | TGTGCCAGTAGTATTCGATCGGGTTCAGATACGCAGTATTTT | CASSIRSGSDTQYF
TRBJ2-3 | . | TRBV5-6 | . | TGTGCCAGCAGCTTACTGGGGGGGCGGGCAGATACGCAGTATTTT | CASSLLGGRADTQYF
TRBJ1-2 | . | TRBV6-6 | TRBD1 | TGTGCCAGCCCAAACCGACAGGGGGTTACCTTTTATGGCTACACCTTC | CASPNRQGVTFYGYTF
TRBJ2-3 | . | TRBV4-3 | . | TGCGCCAGCAGCCCTCTCGCCGCACGCGCAGATACGCAGTATTTT | CASSPLAARADTQYF
TRBJ1-1 | . | TRBV18 | TRBD1 | TGTGCCAGCTCACCCACGGGACAGATAAACACTGAAGCTTTCTTT | CASSPTGQINTEAFF
TRBJ2-3 | . | TRBV2 | TRBD2 | TGTGCCAGCAGTAAGAATTTAGCGGGGTCCACAGATACGCAGTATTTT | CASSKNLAGSTDTQYF
TRBJ1-1 | few | TRBV19 | . | TGTGCCAGTAGTAGAGCGGGGCAGGGCACTGAAGCTTTCTTT | CASSRAGQGTEAFF
TRBJ2-1 | . | TRBV10-1 | . | TGCGCCAGCAGTACTATCGGGTACAATGAGCAGTTCTTC | CASSTIGYNEQFF
TRBJ2-3 | . | TRBV11-2 | . | TGTGCCAGCAGCTTAGTCACAGCAGACGGAGATACGCAGTATTTT | CASSLVTADGDTQYF
TRBJ1-2 | . | TRBV11-2 | . | TGTGCCAGCAGCCACGACAGCCTCTATGGCTACACCTTC | CASSHDSLYGYTF
TRBJ2-1 | few | TRBV5-4 | TRBD2 | TGTGCCAGCAGCTTGGGACTAGCTTCCTACAATGAGCAGTTCTTC | CASSLGLASYNEQFF
TRBJ1-1 | once | TRBV4-3 | TRBD1 | TGCGCCAGCAGCCCCCGGGACAGCCATATTGGGGGCCCTGAAGCTTTCTTT | CASSPRDSHIGGPEAFF
TRBJ2-6 | . | TRBV2 | . | TGTGCCAGGGCAGGGACTGGGGCCAACGTCCTGACTTTC | CARAGTGANVLTF
TRBJ2-1 | . | TRBV5-4 | TRBD2 | TGTGCCAGCAGCTTCGAGCGGGGGCCGGGTAATGAGCAGTTCTTC | CASSFERGPGNEQFF
TRBJ2-5 | . | TRBV25-1 | TRBD2 | TGTGCCAGCAGTGAATCTGGCGGGGGGGCCCGAGAGACCCAGTACTTC | CASSESGGGARETQYF
TRBJ1-3 | . | TRBV29-1 | TRBD1 | TGCAGCGGTGGACAGGGAGGAAACACCATATATTTT | CSGGQGGNTIYF
TRBJ1-2 | . | TRBV7-9 | TRBD1 | TGTGCCAGCAGCTTGGAGGGGGCCCCTTACCTCTATAACTATGGCTACACCTTC | CASSLEGAPYLYNYGYTF
TRBJ1-1 | . | TRBV5-1 | . | TGCGCCAGCAGTATAGACACTGAAGCTTTCTTT | CASSIDTEAFF
TRBJ1-5 | . | TRBV11-2 | TRBD1 | TGTGCCAGCAGCTTGACAGGGGTAGGTCAGCCCCAGCATTTT | CASSLTGVGQPQHF
TRBJ2-1 | . | TRBV28 | . | TGTGCCAGCAGTTCTTACTCCTCAATCCTCTACAATGAGCAGTTCTTC | CASSSYSSILYNEQFF
TRBJ1-3 | . | TRBV24-1 | TRBD1 | TGTGCCACCAGTGATTCCGGACAGGGAACTGGAAACACCATATATTTT | CATSDSGQGTGNTIYF
TRBJ2-5 | . | TRBV7-9 | TRBD1 | TGTGCCAGCAGCTTAATGGGACAGGAAGAGACCCAGTACTTC | CASSLMGQEETQYF
TRBJ2-2 | . | TRBV4-1 | TRBD1 | TGCGCCAGCAGCCAAGGACAGGGCTCTTCTTCCGGGGAGCTGTTTTTT | CASSQGQGSSSGELFF
TRBJ2-1 | . | TRBV6-5 | TRBD2 | TGTGCCAGCAGTTACCCGACTAGCGGGAGGGCCTGGGAGCAGTTCTTC | CASSYPTSGRAWEQFF
TRBJ2-5 | . | TRBV3-1/TRBV3-2 | TRBD2 | TGTGCCAGCAGCCAAGGGTCAGGACTAGCGGGGGAGACCCAGTACTTC | CASSQGSGLAGETQYF
TRBJ2-5 | . | TRBV7-7 | TRBD1 | TGTGCCAGCAGCTTAGCGGGAGGGGGACAGGGGACGACCCAGTACTTC | CASSLAGGGQGTTQYF
TRBJ2-6 | once | TRBV27 | TRBD1 | TGTGCCAGCAGTTTTCTCGGACAGGGGGGGGCCAACGTCCTGACTTTC | CASSFLGQGGANVLTF
TRBJ1-4 | . | TRBV11-2 | . | TGTGCCAGCAGCTTAGGGACCTGGGGGGGGCGTGAAAAACTGTTTTTT | CASSLGTWGGREKLFF
TRBJ2-2 | few | TRBV6-6 | TRBD1 | TGTGCCAGCAGTCGACAATGGGACAGAAGTCGCACCGGGGAGCTGTTTTTT | CASSRQWDRSRTGELFF
TRBJ1-2 | . | TRBV7-2 | . | TGTGCCAGCAGCTTAGCGATCGAGCATGGCTACACCTTC | CASSLAIEHGYTF
TRBJ2-1 | once | TRBV7-9 | TRBD2 | TGTGCCAGCAGCTTGGTACTAGCGGGCAATGAGCAGTTCTTC | CASSLVLAGNEQFF
TRBJ2-1 | . | TRBV27 | . | TGTGCCAGCAGCCCCAGGGCAATCTCCTACAATGAGCAGTTCTTC | CASSPRAISYNEQFF
TRBJ2-1 | few | TRBV10-3 | TRBD2 | TGTGCCATCAGTGAGTCGAAAGGACCTAGCGGGGGCTGGGAGCAGTTCTTC | CAISESKGPSGGWEQFF
TRBJ2-5 | . | TRBV7-9 | TRBD2 | TGTGCCAGCAGCTTTCTGACTAGCCGGGAGACCCAGTACTTC | CASSFLTSRETQYF
TRBJ1-2 | . | TRBV5-1 | . | TGCGCCAGCAGATACGAAGGGGGAACTGGCTATGGCTACACCTTC | CASRYEGGTGYGYTF
TRBJ1-1 | few | TRBV27 | . | TGTGCCAGCAGTTTACGGGCAGGGGAAGCTTTCTTT | CASSLRAGEAFF
TRBJ1-1 | . | TRBV19 | . | TGTGCCAGTAGTGGAGGACAGAGAAGCACTGAAGCTTTCTTT | CASSGGQRSTEAFF
TRBJ1-1 | . | TRBV19 | . | TGTGCCAGTAGTATCTCTGGTCGCGGCATGAACACTGAAGCTTTCTTT | CASSISGRGMNTEAFF
TRBJ2-4 | few | TRBV19 | TRBD1 | TGTGCCAGTAGTATAGATTCAGGGGGCGTTAATCCGGCCAAAAACATTCAGTACTTC | CASSIDSGGVNPAKNIQYF
TRBJ1-5 | . | TRBV30 | TRBD1 | TGTGCCTGGGGTCTTGGGACAGGGGGAAATCAGCCCCAGCATTTT | CAWGLGTGGNQPQHF
TRBJ2-1 | . | TRBV4-3 | TRBD2 | TGCGCCAGCAGCCAAGGTGGAGCGGGAGGGTACAATGAGCAGTTCTTC | CASSQGGAGGYNEQFF
TRBJ1-6 | . | TRBV24-1 | . | TGTGCCACCAGTCCAGGACTCGACAATTCACCCCTCCACTTT | CATSPGLDNSPLHF
TRBJ2-3 | . | TRBV5-1 | TRBD1 | TGCGCCAGCAGCCAGCGACAGGGAGGCACAGATACGCAGTATTTT | CASSQRQGGTDTQYF
TRBJ1-2 | . | TRBV6-6 | . | TGTGCCAGCAGAAGACAGGACTATGGCTACACCTTC | CASRRQDYGYTF
TRBJ2-5 | . | TRBV7-7 | TRBD1 | TGTGCCAGCAGCCCGACCCGGGACAGGGGGCGAGAGACCCAGTACTTC | CASSPTRDRGRETQYF
TRBJ1-1 | . | TRBV5-4 | . | TGTGCCAGCAGCTTGGCCGGTTATCCACGGGGAATCACTGAAGCTTTCTTT | CASSLAGYPRGITEAFF
TRBJ2-2 | . | TRBV15 | TRBD1 | TGTGCCACCAGCAGAGATCAGGCAGGGGGCATCGAGGAGCTGTTTTTT | CATSRDQAGGIEELFF
TRBJ1-1 | once | TRBV27 | TRBD1 | TGTGCCAGCAGTTTATTGCCCGGACAGGGTCGGGGGAACACTGAAGCTTTCTTT | CASSLLPGQGRGNTEAFF